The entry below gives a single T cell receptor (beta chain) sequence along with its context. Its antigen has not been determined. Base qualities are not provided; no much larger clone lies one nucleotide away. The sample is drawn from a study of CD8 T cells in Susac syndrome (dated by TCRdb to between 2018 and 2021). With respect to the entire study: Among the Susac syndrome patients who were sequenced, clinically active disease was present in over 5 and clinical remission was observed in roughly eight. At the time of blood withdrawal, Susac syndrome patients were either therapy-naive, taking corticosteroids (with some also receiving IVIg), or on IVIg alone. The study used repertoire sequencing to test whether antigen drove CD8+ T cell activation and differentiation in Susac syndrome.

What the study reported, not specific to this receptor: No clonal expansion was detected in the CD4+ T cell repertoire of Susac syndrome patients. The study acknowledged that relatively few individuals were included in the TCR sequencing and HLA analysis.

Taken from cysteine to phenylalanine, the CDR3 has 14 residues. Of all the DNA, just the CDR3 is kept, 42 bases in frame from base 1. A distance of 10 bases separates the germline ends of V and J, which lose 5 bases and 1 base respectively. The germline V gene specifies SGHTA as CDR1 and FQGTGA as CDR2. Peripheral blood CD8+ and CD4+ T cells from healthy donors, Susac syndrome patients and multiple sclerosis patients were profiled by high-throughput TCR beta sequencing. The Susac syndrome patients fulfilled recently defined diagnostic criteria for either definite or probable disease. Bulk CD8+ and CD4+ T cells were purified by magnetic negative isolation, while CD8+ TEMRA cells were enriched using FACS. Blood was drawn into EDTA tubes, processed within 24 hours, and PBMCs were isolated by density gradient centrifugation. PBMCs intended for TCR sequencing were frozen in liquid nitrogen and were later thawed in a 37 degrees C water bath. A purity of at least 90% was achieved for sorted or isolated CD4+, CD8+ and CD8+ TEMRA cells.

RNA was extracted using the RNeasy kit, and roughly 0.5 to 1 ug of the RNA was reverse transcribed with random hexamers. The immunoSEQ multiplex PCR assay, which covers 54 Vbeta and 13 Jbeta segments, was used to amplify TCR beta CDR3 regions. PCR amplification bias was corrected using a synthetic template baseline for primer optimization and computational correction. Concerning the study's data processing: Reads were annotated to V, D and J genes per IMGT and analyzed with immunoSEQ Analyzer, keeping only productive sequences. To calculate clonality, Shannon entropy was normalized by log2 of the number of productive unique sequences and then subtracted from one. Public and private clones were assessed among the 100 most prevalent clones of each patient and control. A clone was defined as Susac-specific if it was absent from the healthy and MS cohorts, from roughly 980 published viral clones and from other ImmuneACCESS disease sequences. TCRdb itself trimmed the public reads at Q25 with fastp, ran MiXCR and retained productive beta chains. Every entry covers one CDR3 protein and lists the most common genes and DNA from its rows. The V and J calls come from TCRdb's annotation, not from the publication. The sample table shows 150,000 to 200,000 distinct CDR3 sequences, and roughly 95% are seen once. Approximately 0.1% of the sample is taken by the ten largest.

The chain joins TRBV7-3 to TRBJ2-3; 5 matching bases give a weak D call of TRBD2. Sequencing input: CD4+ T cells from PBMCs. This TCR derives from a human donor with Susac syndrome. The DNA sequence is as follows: TGTGCCAGCAGCCCCACCGGGGGCACAGATACGCAGTATTTT. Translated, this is CASSPTGGTDTQYF. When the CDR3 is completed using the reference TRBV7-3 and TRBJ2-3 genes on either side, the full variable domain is GAGVSQTPSNKVTEKGKYVELRCDPISGHTALYWYRQSLGQGPEFLIYFQGTGAADDSGLPNDRFFAVRPEGSVSTLKIQRTERGDSAVYLCASSPTGGTDTQYFGPGTRLTVL.